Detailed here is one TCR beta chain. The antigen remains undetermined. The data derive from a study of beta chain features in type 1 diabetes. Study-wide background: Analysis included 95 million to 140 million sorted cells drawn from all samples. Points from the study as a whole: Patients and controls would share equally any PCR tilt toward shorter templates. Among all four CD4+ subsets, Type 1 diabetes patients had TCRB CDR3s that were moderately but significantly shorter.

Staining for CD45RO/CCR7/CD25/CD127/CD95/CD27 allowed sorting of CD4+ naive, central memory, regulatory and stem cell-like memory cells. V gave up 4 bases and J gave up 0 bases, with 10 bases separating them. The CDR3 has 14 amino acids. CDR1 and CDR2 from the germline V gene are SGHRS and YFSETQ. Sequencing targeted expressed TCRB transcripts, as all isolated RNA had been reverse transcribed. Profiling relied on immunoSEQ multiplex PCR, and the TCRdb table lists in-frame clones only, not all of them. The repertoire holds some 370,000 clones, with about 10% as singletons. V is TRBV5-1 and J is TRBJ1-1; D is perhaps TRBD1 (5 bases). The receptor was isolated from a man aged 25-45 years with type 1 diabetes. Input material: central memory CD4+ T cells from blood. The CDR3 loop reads CASSRDSMNTEAFF. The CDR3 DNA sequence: TGCGCCAGCAGCCGAGACAGCATGAACACTGAAGCTTTCTTT.